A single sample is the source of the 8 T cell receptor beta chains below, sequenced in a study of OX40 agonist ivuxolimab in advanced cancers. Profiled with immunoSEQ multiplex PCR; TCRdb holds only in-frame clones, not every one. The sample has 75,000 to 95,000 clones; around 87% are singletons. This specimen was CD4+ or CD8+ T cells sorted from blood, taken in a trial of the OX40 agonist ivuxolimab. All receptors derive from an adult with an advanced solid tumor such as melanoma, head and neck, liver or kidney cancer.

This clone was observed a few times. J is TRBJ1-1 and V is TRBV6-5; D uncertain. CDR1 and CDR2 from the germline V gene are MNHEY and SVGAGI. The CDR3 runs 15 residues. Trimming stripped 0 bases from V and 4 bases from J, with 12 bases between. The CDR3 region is CASSYSSVSVTEAFF. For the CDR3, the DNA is TGTGCCAGCAGTTACTCTAGTGTTTCGGTCACTGAAGCTTTCTTT.

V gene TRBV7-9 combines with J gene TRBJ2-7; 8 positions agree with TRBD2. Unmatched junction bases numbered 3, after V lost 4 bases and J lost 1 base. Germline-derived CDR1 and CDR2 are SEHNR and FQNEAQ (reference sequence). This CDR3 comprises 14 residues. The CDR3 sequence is CASSWTSRSYEQYF. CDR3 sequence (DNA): TGTGCCAGCAGCTGGACTAGCAGATCCTACGAGCAGTACTTC.

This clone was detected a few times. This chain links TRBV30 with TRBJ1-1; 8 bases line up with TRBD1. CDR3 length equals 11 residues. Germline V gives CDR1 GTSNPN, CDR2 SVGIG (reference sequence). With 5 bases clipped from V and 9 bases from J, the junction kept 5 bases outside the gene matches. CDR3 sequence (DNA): TGTGCCTGGCACGACAGGGGTAAAGCTTTCTTT. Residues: CAWHDRGKAFF.

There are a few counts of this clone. CDR3 loop: CASSDTGGPQHF. The CDR3, as DNA: TGTGCCAGCAGCGACACAGGGGGGCCCCAGCATTTT. This chain links TRBV7-3 with TRBJ1-5, with 8 bases lining up with TRBD1. Germline lookup yields CDR1 SGHTA and CDR2 FQGTGA. The CDR3 runs 12 residues. The V gene end was trimmed by 5 bases and the J gene end by 9 bases; junction bases not matched to a gene: 3.

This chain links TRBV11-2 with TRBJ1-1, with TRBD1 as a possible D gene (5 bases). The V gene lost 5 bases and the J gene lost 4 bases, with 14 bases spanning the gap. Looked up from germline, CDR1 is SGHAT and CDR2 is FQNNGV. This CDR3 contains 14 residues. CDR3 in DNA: TGTGCCAGCAGCGAGGCGGCGGGGGGCACTGAAGCTTTCTTT. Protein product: CASSEAAGGTEAFF.

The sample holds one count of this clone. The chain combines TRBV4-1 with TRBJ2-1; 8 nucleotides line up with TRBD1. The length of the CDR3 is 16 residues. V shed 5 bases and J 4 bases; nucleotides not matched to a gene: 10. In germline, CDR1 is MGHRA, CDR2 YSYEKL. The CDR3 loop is CASSGNRGYTYNEQFF. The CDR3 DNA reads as TGCGCCAGCAGCGGGAACAGGGGGTATACGTACAATGAGCAGTTCTTC.

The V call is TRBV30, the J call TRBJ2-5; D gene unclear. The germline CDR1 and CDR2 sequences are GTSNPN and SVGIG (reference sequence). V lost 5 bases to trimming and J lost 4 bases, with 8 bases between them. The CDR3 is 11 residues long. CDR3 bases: TGTGCCTGGGAGTTAAGAGAGACCCAGTACTTC. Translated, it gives CAWELRETQYF.

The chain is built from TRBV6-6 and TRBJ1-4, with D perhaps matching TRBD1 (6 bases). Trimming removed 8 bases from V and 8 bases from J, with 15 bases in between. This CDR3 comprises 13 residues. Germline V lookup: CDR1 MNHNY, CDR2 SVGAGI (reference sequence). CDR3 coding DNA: TGTGCCAGCCAAGACAGGCGGGGGGAAAAACTGTTTTTT. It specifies CASQDRRGEKLFF.